This T cell receptor (beta chain) was retrieved from a study of graft-versus-host responses after intestinal transplantation. Study as a whole: All of the recipients had induction that used anti-thymocyte globulin, then tacrolimus and steroids for 2 to 3 years.

The V gene's germline CDR1 is SGHTS and CDR2 YDEGEE. V lost 5 bases to trimming and J lost 0 bases, with 12 bases between them. CDR3 length: 14 residues. The repertoire was sequenced with immunoSEQ multiplex PCR; TCRdb's copy has only in-frame clones and lacks some. The sample lists approximately 110,000 clones; 85% to 95% were seen once. About this clone: The antigen is undetermined.

Study outcomes and limitations: GvH clones appeared in recipient marrow, some first in ileum or blood.

The genes are TRBV5-8 and TRBJ2-7; weak D call: TRBD1 (5 bases). The TCR was taken from a human donor who was the organ donor for an intestinal transplant. The sequenced sample was unstimulated CD8+ T cells sorted from spleen or lymph node cells, obtained before transplant. The CDR3 is CASSIQEFSYEQYF. As DNA, the CDR3 is TGTGCCAGCAGTATACAGGAGTTCTCCTACGAGCAGTACTTC.